Shown below are 23 T cell receptor beta chains from a single sample sequenced in a study of beta chain features in type 1 diabetes. These TCRs' antigens remain unknown. Study-wide points: All four CD4+ subsets of Type 1 diabetes patients contained TCRB CDR3s that were moderately but significantly shorter.

Expressed TCRB transcripts got sequenced, as all isolated RNA was reverse transcribed. Libraries were prepared by immunoSEQ multiplex PCR; TCRdb keeps only in-frame clonotypes and omits some of them. In the table there are a few hundred thousand clones, around 10% of which are singletons. Sequenced: central memory CD4+ T cells from blood. The receptor set was obtained from a man aged 30-40 years with type 1 diabetes.

The chain recombines TRBV5-4 with TRBJ2-7, with 15 nucleotides matching TRBD2. This CDR3 region has 18 residues. Germline V gene lookup returns CDR1 SGHNT and CDR2 YYREEE (reference sequence). With V trimmed by 4 bases and J by 1 base, 9 bases remained unmatched. Written as DNA, the CDR3 is TGTGCCAGCAGCCCACGGACTAGCGGGAGGGGCGGTTCCTACGAGCAGTACTTC. Residues: CASSPRTSGRGGSYEQYF.

CDR3 DNA sequence: TGTGCCACCAGCAGAGATCTACTGAGCTATGGCTACACCTTC. This codes for CATSRDLLSYGYTF. The rearrangement uses TRBV15 and TRBJ1-2, with D uncertain. CDR1 is LNHNV, CDR2 YYDKDF, per germline (reference sequence). The CDR3 loop spans 14 amino acids. V lost 0 bases and J 4 bases, leaving 9 bases between the germline ends.

This clone was recorded a few times. This sequence joins TRBV5-1 and TRBJ2-1, with 7 positions matching TRBD2. The CDR3 has 14 residues. The V segment lost 2 bases and the J segment 6 bases; nucleotides outside the gene matches: 5. In germline, CDR1 is SGHRS, CDR2 YFSETQ. The CDR3 is CASSFSPSGNEQFF. CDR3 sequence (DNA): TGCGCCAGCAGCTTTTCCCCTAGCGGCAATGAGCAGTTCTTC.

This clone was detected many times. The rearrangement links TRBV23-1 to TRBJ1-2, with D uncertain. TRBV23-1 is annotated as an ORF whose role is uncertain. Trimming shortened V by 9 bases and J by 0 bases, and 17 bases separated the two germline ends. The CDR3 extends over 15 amino acids. The CDR3 loop is CASHEEGGPNYGYTF. The CDR3 region has the DNA TGCGCCAGTCATGAGGAGGGTGGGCCTAACTATGGCTACACCTTC.

This chain uses TRBV10-3 with TRBJ2-1; 13 bases are shared with TRBD2. V was clipped by 6 bases and J by 5 bases; unmatched bases: 4. This CDR3 has 15 residues. Looked up from germline, CDR1 is ENHRY and CDR2 is SYGVKD. CDR3 amino acids: CAISPGTSGNNEQFF. For the CDR3, the DNA is TGTGCCATCAGCCCCGGGACTAGCGGGAACAATGAGCAGTTCTTC.

V gene TRBV11-2 combines with J gene TRBJ2-1; TRBD2 matches at 11 bases. CDR1 and CDR2 (germline): SGHAT, FQNNGV. Trimming took 2 bases from V and 7 from J; bases not matched to a gene: 4. The CDR3 runs 15 residues. The CDR3 reads CASSLPTSGTNEQFF. The CDR3 DNA reads TGTGCCAGCAGCTTACCGACTAGCGGGACTAATGAGCAGTTCTTC.

This chain uses TRBV30 with TRBJ2-1; D might be TRBD2 (7 bases). This CDR3 is built from 14 residues. CDR1 and CDR2 from the germline V gene are GTSNPN and SVGIG (reference sequence). The ends were cut back, 3 bases at V and 10 bases at J, with 19 bases in the middle. The CDR3 DNA sequence: TGTGCCTGGAGACCCGGGGGGCTCCTAGGAGAGCAGTTCTTC. It codes for CAWRPGGLLGEQFF.

This clone was detected a few times. J is TRBJ2-7 and V is TRBV12-2. TRBV12-2 is termed a pseudogene. The CDR3 is made up of 15 amino acids. In nucleotides, the CDR3 is TGTGCAAGTCGCCCCTGGAAGGGGGGCGACTACGAGCAGTACTTC. Its translation: CASRPWKGGDYEQYF.

This clone was observed a few times. This chain connects TRBV6-4 to TRBJ2-1; D is unresolved. CDR3 size: 13 residues. V gave up 6 bases and J gave up 9 bases, with 15 bases separating them. Germline V gene lookup returns CDR1 MRHNA and CDR2 SNTAGT. CDR3 residues: CASSLEATTEQFF. For the CDR3, the DNA is TGTGCCAGCAGCCTAGAGGCTACAACTGAGCAGTTCTTC.

Comment on this clone: The sample has other DNA sequences that encode this CDR3 too. The chain combines TRBV28 with TRBJ1-3; TRBD1 is a possible D gene (5 bases). The CDR3 has 14 residues. Germline-derived CDR1 and CDR2 are MDHEN and SYDVKM. Trimming shortened V by 3 bases and J by 1 base, and 7 bases separated the two germline ends. The DNA for the CDR3 is TGTGCCAGCAGTTTCAGGGAGTCTGGAAACACCATATATTTT. It translates to CASSFRESGNTIYF. Looking up the rest from reference TRBV28 and TRBJ1-3 gives the full variable domain: DVKVTQSSRYLVKRTGEKVFLECVQDMDHENMFWYRQDPGLGLRLIYFSYDVKMKEKGDIPEGYSVSREKKERFSLILESASTNQTSMYLCASSFRESGNTIYFGEGSWLTVV.

This clone has just a few counts. The rearrangement uses TRBV7-2 and TRBJ2-4; perhaps TRBD2 as D (5 bases). Germline lookup yields CDR1 SGHTA and CDR2 FQGNSA. The CDR3 has 15 residues. The V end was cut by 5 bases, the J end by 7 bases, with 18 bases between. The CDR3 loop is CASSPLTGTGNIQYF. CDR3 DNA: TGTGCCAGCAGCCCTTTGACGGGAACGGGGAACATTCAGTACTTC.

This clone was seen only a few times. This chain connects TRBV4-1 to TRBJ2-7; 12 bases line up with TRBD2. This CDR3 has 18 amino acids. From germline, CDR1 is MGHRA and CDR2 YSYEKL. J gave up 2 bases and V 0 bases, and 8 bases lay outside the gene matches. Here the CDR3 DNA reads TGCGCCAGCAGCCAAGAAGGTAGGACTAGCGGGACTACCTACGAGCAGTACTTC. It yields the protein CASSQEGRTSGTTYEQYF.

Note on this clone: Other DNA sequences in the sample encode the same CDR3. The genes are TRBV11-3 and TRBJ2-5, with 7 positions matching TRBD1. This CDR3 is 13 amino acids long. V was pared by 8 bases and J by 0 bases, with 3 bases of the junction left unmatched. Germline assignment: CDR1 SGHNT and CDR2 YENEEA. The CDR3 loop reads CASARGYQETQYF. The CDR3 nucleotides read TGTGCCAGCGCCAGGGGGTACCAAGAGACCCAGTACTTC.

V is TRBV5-1 and J is TRBJ2-3, with 8 bases that match TRBD2. V lost 1 base, J lost 1 base, and 11 bases stayed unmatched. CDR3 length equals 18 residues. Germline lookup yields CDR1 SGHRS and CDR2 YFSETQ. This CDR3 reads CASSLRSQRESRTDTQYF. CDR3 bases: TGCGCCAGCAGCTTGAGGAGCCAGCGGGAGAGCCGCACAGATACGCAGTATTTT.

Many counts were recorded for this clone. This may stem from a read error, because a much larger clone lies one nucleotide away. The same CDR3 arises from other DNA sequences in this sample as well. The chain uses TRBV7-2 and TRBJ2-1, with TRBD1 identical over 7 bases. Trimming at V came to 5 bases and at J to 5 bases, leaving 3 bases not matched to a gene. The CDR3 consists of 13 residues. The V gene's germline CDR1 is SGHTA and CDR2 FQGNSA. CDR3 DNA sequence: TGTGCCAGCAGCCTGGGACAGAACAATGAGCAGTTCTTC. It codes for CASSLGQNNEQFF.

Details on this clone: Other DNA sequences within the sample encode an identical CDR3. The CDR3, as DNA: TGTGCCTGGAGTGTTGGTCTGAACACTGAAGCTTTCTTT. Translation gives CAWSVGLNTEAFF. The chain carries TRBV30 and TRBJ1-1; D gene unclear. Germline assignment: CDR1 GTSNPN and CDR2 SVGIG (reference sequence). The CDR3 consists of 13 residues. V shed 0 bases and J shed 0 bases, with 5 bases lying between them.

The rearrangement uses TRBV30 and TRBJ1-1; D might be TRBD1 (6 bases). Trimming cost V 3 bases and J 1 base, with 12 bases left between them. CDR3 length: 14 residues. Germline V gene lookup returns CDR1 GTSNPN and CDR2 SVGIG (reference sequence). CDR3 amino acids: CAWRAGVRNTEAFF. CDR3 nucleotide sequence: TGTGCCTGGAGGGCAGGGGTTAGGAACACTGAAGCTTTCTTT.

This clone occurred a few times. The chain recombines TRBV10-3 with TRBJ1-5; D unclear. The CDR3 is 13 residues long. Per germline, CDR1 ENHRY and CDR2 SYGVKD. With 0 bases removed from V and 6 bases from J, the gap between germline ends came to 6 bases. The CDR3, as DNA: TGTGCCATCAGTGAGTCGGAGGTTCAGCCCCAGCATTTT. It codes for CAISESEVQPQHF.

V gene TRBV5-1 combines with J gene TRBJ1-1; D remains ambiguous. Trimming left V 0 bases short and J 1 base short, with 7 bases between. The CDR3 loop spans 14 amino acids. Germline loops: CDR1 SGHRS, CDR2 YFSETQ. CDR3 DNA: TGCGCCAGCAGCTTGGAGGAGGGGAACACTGAAGCTTTCTTT. Its protein product is CASSLEEGNTEAFF.

This clone showed up just a few times. As DNA, the CDR3 is TGCGCCAGCAGCTTTTCAGGGGGGATAAACACTGAAGCTTTCTTT. This codes for CASSFSGGINTEAFF. The chain is built from TRBV5-1 and TRBJ1-1, with TRBD1 matching 7 bases. V dropped 2 bases and J dropped 2; count of bases not matched to a gene: 6. The V gene's germline CDR1 is SGHRS and CDR2 YFSETQ. The CDR3 totals 15 residues. Based on the CDR3 plus reference TRBV5-1 and TRBJ1-1, the full variable domain is KAGVTQTPRYLIKTRGQQVTLSCSPISGHRSVSWYQQTPGQGLQFLFEYFSETQRNKGNFPGRFSGRQFSNSRSEMNVSTLELGDSALYLCASSFSGGINTEAFFGQGTRLTVV.

The rearrangement uses TRBV11-2 and TRBJ2-2; 7 nucleotides line up with TRBD1. The trim removed 5 bases at V and 2 bases at J, leaving 8 bases unmatched. The germline CDR1 and CDR2 sequences are SGHAT and FQNNGV. The CDR3 is 16 residues long. CDR3 DNA sequence: TGTGCCAGCAGCAGTGGACAGGCGCCTAACACCGGGGAGCTGTTTTTT. Translation: CASSSGQAPNTGELFF.

This clone was counted between two and nine times. The J gene is TRBJ2-7, the V gene TRBV7-2, with a possible D match to TRBD1 (5 bases). V lost 1 base, J lost 5 bases, and 9 bases lay in between. There are 13 residues in the CDR3. The germline V gene encodes CDR1 SGHTA and CDR2 FQGNSA. CDR3 bases: TGTGCCAGCAGCTTAGTTGCAGGGAACGAGCAGTACTTC. This codes for CASSLVAGNEQYF.

This clone came up many times. J is TRBJ2-3 and V is TRBV4-3; 8 positions agree with TRBD1. This CDR3 is built from 18 residues. Germline V lookup: CDR1 LGHNA, CDR2 YSLEER. V dropped 0 bases and J dropped 6; count of bases not matched to a gene: 14. CDR3 sequence (DNA): TGCGCCAGCAGCCAAGATACGGGGACAGGAGACCTTCGGGATACGCAGTATTTT. It specifies CASSQDTGTGDLRDTQYF.